This T cell receptor (beta chain) is from a study of tumor-infiltrating lymphocytes in primary liver carcinoma. Study as a whole: Donors underwent surgery for histopathologically diagnosed primary liver carcinoma.

TCR beta cDNA came from approximately 490 ng total RNA, primed with a constant-region primer. The TCR beta library was amplified through three nested multiplex PCR rounds in a modified ARM-PCR procedure. The study ran its first two PCR rounds for nine to ten cycles each, using TRBV1-TRBV30 forward primers and a C-beta reverse primer. Using its own MiXCR run on the multiplex PCR reads, TCRdb lists one record per CDR3 protein. The repertoire holds 310,000 or so distinct CDR3 sequences, with 65% as singletons. This clonotype was counted only a few times. Its specificity is unknown. Points from the study as a whole: With p = 0.039, the top-250-clone fraction in tumors significantly exceeded that in blood.

This CDR3 has 11 residues. CDR1 and CDR2 (germline): GTSNPN, SVGIG (reference sequence). V lost 4 bases and J lost 6, with 8 bases in between. Blood RNA came from unsorted whole blood; germline DNA was also extracted. Chronic HBV infection was present, with no prior treatment. This chain connects TRBV30 to TRBJ2-3; D gene uncertain. What was sequenced was peripheral blood. The clonotype originates from a man aged 35 to 55 with primary liver carcinoma and hepatitis B virus infection. The CDR3 region has the DNA TGTGCCTGGAAAATAAGGGATACGCAGTATTTT. Amino acids: CAWKIRDTQYF.